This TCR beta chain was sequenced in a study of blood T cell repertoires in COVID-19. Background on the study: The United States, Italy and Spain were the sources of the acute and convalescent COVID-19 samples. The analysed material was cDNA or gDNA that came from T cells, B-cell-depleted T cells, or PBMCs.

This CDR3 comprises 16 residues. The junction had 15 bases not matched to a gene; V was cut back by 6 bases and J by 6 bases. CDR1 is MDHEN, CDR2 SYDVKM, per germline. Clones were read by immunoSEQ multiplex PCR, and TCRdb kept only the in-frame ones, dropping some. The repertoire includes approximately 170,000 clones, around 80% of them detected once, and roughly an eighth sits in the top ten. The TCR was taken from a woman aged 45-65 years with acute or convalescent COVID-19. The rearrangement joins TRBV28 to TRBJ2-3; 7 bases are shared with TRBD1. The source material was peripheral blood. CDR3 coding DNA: TGTGCCAGCAGCGTACCACAGGGGATCACATCGGATACGCAGTATTTT. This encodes CASSVPQGITSDTQYF.